Presented here are 3 T cell receptor beta chains from one specimen sequenced in a study of read filtering for tumor transcriptome and immune sequencing. This library used roughly 0.4 ug RNA and molecular barcoded adaptors spanning alpha/delta and beta/gamma chains. Each CDR3 protein gets one entry after TCRdb re-called the reads with MiXCR. This sample yields around 130,000 distinct CDR3 sequences, of which less than 15% are seen a single time; approximately 8% belongs to the top ten. Specimen: a population of CD138-negative cells sorted from bone marrow. The source is a donor aged 40 or over with multiple myeloma.

This clonotype has at least ten counts. The chain links TRBV20-1 to TRBJ2-3, with TRBD1 matching 9 bases. V was clipped by 3 bases and J by 5 bases; unmatched bases: 9. Per the germline V gene, CDR1 is DFQATT and CDR2 is SNEGSKA (reference sequence). The CDR3 runs 15 residues. This CDR3 reads CSARRPTGGRDTQYF. In DNA, the CDR3 is TGCAGTGCTAGGAGACCAACAGGGGGCCGAGATACGCAGTATTTT.

For this clonotype: This may come from a read error, since a much larger clone is one base off. J is TRBJ1-2 and V is TRBV20-1; 7 bases match TRBD1. Germline V gives CDR1 DFQATT, CDR2 SNEGSKA (reference sequence). The CDR3 has 16 amino acids. The CDR3: CRAQGGQGGSNYGYTF. Here the CDR3 DNA reads TGCAGAGCTCAGGGCGGGCAGGGGGGCTCTAACTATGGCTACACCTTC.

This clonotype was counted between two and nine times. A much larger clone differs from this one at a single base, so this may be a read error. The rearrangement uses TRBV4-2 and TRBJ1-2; D perhaps matches TRBD1 (5 bases). The length of the CDR3 is 9 residues. The germline gives CDR1 LGHNA, CDR2 YNFKEQ. The CDR3 DNA follows: TGTCCCAGCAGCCACCCTCGACAGTTC. The encoded protein is CPSSHPRQF.